This T cell receptor (beta chain) appears in the sequencing data of a study of glioma-infiltrating T cells after dendritic cell vaccination. On the study more broadly: Autologous tumor lysate was loaded overnight onto monocyte-derived dendritic cells grown about seven days with IL-4 and GM-CSF. Dendritic cell vaccine was injected intradermally three times, biweekly.

Trimming removed 5 bases from V and 8 bases from J, with 12 bases in between. The CDR3 is 12 residues long. Germline CDR1 is MGHDK and CDR2 is SYGVNS. As to time point: after dendritic cell vaccination, including at tumor progression/relapse. Before vaccination, two weeks after the third vaccination, and at progression, PBMC were collected. The PCR used 60 V beta and 13 J beta primers. Here immunoSEQ multiplex PCR was the method, and the copy in TCRdb shows in-frame clones only, minus some. The data contain approximately 24,000 clones, roughly 91% of them seen just once; the ten biggest clones take up about 3.2%.

This receptor was obtained from a human donor with glioblastoma. Sequenced here: blood, sampled after dendritic cell vaccination. The gene calls are TRBV25-1 and TRBJ1-2; D not certain. CDR3 sequence: CASSIAATGYTF. CDR3 nucleotides: TGTGCCAGCAGTATCGCGGCAACCGGCTACACCTTC.